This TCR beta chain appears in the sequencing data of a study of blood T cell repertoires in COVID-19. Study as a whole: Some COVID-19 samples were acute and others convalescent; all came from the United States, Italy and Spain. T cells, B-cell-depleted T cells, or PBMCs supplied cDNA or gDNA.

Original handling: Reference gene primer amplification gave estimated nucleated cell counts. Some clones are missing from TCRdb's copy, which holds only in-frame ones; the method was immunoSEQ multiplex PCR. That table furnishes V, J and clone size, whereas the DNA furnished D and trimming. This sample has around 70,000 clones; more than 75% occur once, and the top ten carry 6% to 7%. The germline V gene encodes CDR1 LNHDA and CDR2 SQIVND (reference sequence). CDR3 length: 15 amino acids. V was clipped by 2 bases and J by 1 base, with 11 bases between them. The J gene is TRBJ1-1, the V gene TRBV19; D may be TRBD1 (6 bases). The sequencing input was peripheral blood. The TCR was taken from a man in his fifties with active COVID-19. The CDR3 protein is CASSITGTRNTEAFF. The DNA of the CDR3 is TGTGCCAGTAGTATAACCGGGACAAGGAACACTGAAGCTTTCTTT.